This T cell receptor (beta chain) was obtained from a study of T cell responses to AZD1222 COVID-19 vaccine. Produced via immunoSEQ multiplex PCR; TCRdb's table is partial and in-frame only. The table has 150,000 to 200,000 clones, 80% to 95% seen once; the top ten hold approximately 1.3%. The CDR3 length is 14 residues. With V trimmed by 4 bases and J by 8 bases, 6 bases remained unmatched. Germline values: CDR1 SGHRS, CDR2 YFSETQ. The material was peripheral blood, obtained on day 0 of AZD1222 vaccination. The sequence was obtained from an adult in good health. The gene calls are TRBV5-1 and TRBJ1-6; 7 positions agree with TRBD1. The CDR3 region has the DNA TGCGCCAGCAGCCCCGGACAGGCCTATTCACCCCTCCACTTT. As protein: CASSPGQAYSPLHF.